This T cell receptor (beta chain) derives from a study of T cell repertoires in cytomegalovirus infection. TCRdb fed the reads into MiXCR, producing one record per CDR3 protein. The table shows 350,000 to 500,000 distinct CDR3 sequences, with around 32% occurring only once. The CDR3 runs 16 residues. V was trimmed by 2 bases and J by 8 bases, leaving 20 bases between them. Germline V CDR1 and CDR2: SGHNT, YYREEE (reference sequence). Notes on this clonotype: Its specificity is not known.

Study-level points and caveats: What dominated the ex vivo response were HLA-C-restricted CMV-specific TCR beta clonotypes. CMV carriers with the relevant HLA were identified by cumulative public TCR beta family frequency.

This chain links TRBV5-4 with TRBJ2-1, with a tentative D call TRBD2 (7 bases). The sample comprised PBMCs. This clonotype was obtained from a human donor in good health (CMV status not recorded). Some clones in this sample may be carry-over from other donors' samples. The CDR3 nucleotides are TGTGCCAGCAGCTTCTCCGGGGGGCACTACAGTGATGAGCAGTTCTTC. Its protein is CASSFSGGHYSDEQFF. Together with reference TRBV5-4 and TRBJ2-1, the CDR3 gives the full variable domain: ETGVTQSPTHLIKTRGQQVTLRCSSQSGHNTVSWYQQALGQGPQFIFQYYREEENGRGNFPPRFSGLQFPNYSSELNVNALELDDSALYLCASSFSGGHYSDEQFFGPGTRLTVL.